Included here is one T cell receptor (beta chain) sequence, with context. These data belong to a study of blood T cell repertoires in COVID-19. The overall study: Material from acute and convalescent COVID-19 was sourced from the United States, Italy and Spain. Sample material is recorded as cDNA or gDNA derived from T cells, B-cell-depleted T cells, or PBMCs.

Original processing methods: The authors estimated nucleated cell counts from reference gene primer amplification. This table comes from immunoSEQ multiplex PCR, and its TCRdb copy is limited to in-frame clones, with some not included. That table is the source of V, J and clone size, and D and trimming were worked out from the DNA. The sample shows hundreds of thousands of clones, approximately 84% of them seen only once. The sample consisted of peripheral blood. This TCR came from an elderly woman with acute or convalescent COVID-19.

CDR3 coding DNA: TGTGCCAGCAGCCAAGCGGGTTACCAAGAGACCCAGTACTTC. Translation: CASSQAGYQETQYF. The chain carries TRBV3-1 (or the pseudogene TRBV3-2) and TRBJ2-5, with D hard to call. In germline, CDR1 is LGHDT, CDR2 YNNKEL (reference sequence). The CDR3 consists of 14 residues. The V end was cut by 1 base, the J end by 0 bases, with 6 bases between.